The rows below give T cell receptor beta chains drawn from one sample of a study of shared clonotypes between healthy human individuals. Assay used: immunoSEQ multiplex PCR; TCRdb lists only in-frame clones, some missing. The sample includes 2 million to 2.5 million clones, around 93% seen only once; the top ten take approximately 0.41%. The sample was naive CD4+ T cells from PBMCs. The receptors here all came from a man between 18 and 35 years old in good health. Some clones in this sample may be carry-over from other donors' samples. CDR3s include the opening cysteine and the closing phenylalanine or tryptophan. A D gene is named only where the DNA matches it firmly. Clone size is not always given. Where it is, it says once, few, many or a class for expanded clones.

V gene	clone size	J gene	D gene	CDR3 DNA	CDR3 protein
TRBV28	NA	TRBJ2-5	TRBD1	TGTGCCAGCAGCTGGGGGACAGCCCTGGAGACCCAGTACTTC	CASSWGTALETQYF
TRBV6-5	NA	TRBJ1-5	NA	TGTGCCAGCAGTTCCCGGCGGGGGGATCGCAATCAGCCCCAGCATTTT	CASSSRRGDRNQPQHF
TRBV28	NA	TRBJ1-3	TRBD1	TGTGCCAGCAGTTCCCCGGGACAGGGCCCTGGAAACACCATATATTTT	CASSSPGQGPGNTIYF
TRBV7-9	NA	TRBJ2-7	TRBD2	TGTGCCAGCAGTCTACTGGCGGGAGGGACCCACGAGCAGTACTTC	CASSLLAGGTHEQYF
TRBV7-6	NA	TRBJ1-4	NA	TGTGCCAGCAGCCGAAACCCAGTTGGGGATGAAAAACTGTTTTTT	CASSRNPVGDEKLFF
TRBV30	few	TRBJ1-1	NA	TGTGCCTGGAGGTTGCAGGGCGGCACTGAAGCTTTCTTT	CAWRLQGGTEAFF
TRBV18	NA	TRBJ2-1	TRBD2	TGTGCCAGCTCGCCGACTAGCGGCGTCTCCTACAATGAGCAGTTCTTC	CASSPTSGVSYNEQFF
TRBV5-1	NA	TRBJ2-7	NA	TGCGCCAGCAGCTTGTTTGGGCAGGGGACCTACGAGCAGTACTTC	CASSLFGQGTYEQYF
TRBV18	NA	TRBJ1-2	NA	TGTGCCAGCTCACCGGCCCGGGACGGAGTTCGTGGCTACACCTTC	CASSPARDGVRGYTF
TRBV5-8	NA	TRBJ2-2	NA	TGTGCCAGCAGCTGGACACTCCCGGGCACCGGGGAGCTGTTTTTT	CASSWTLPGTGELFF
TRBV30	NA	TRBJ2-2	NA	TGTGCCTGGAGTGGGGTAGTAGTCACCGGGGAGCTGTTTTTT	CAWSGVVVTGELFF
TRBV6-4	NA	TRBJ2-7	TRBD2	TGTGCCAGCCCGACTAGCGGGAGTCCCAACGAGCAGTACTTC	CASPTSGSPNEQYF
TRBV18	NA	TRBJ2-7	NA	TGTGCCAGCTCGCGCGACGGGGGAGCCTTCTACGAGCAGTACTTC	CASSRDGGAFYEQYF
TRBV5-1	NA	TRBJ2-2	NA	TGCGCCAGCAGCGTATGGGACCCCACCGGGGAGCTGTTTTTT	CASSVWDPTGELFF
TRBV6-5	few	TRBJ2-7	TRBD2	TGTGCCAGCAGTTACCGGGAGGGCCGGTACGAGCAGTACTTC	CASSYREGRYEQYF
TRBV15	NA	TRBJ2-7	NA	TGTGCCACCAGCAATCCCCCCGCCGGGGGCTCCTACGAGCAGTACTTC	CATSNPPAGGSYEQYF
TRBV5-1	NA	TRBJ2-7	NA	TGCGCCAGCAGCAGAACAGAGGCCTACGAGCAGTACTTC	CASSRTEAYEQYF
TRBV7-8	NA	TRBJ2-1	TRBD1	TGTGCCAGCAGCTTGGGACAGGGAGCCTACAATGAGCAGTTCTTC	CASSLGQGAYNEQFF
TRBV28	NA	TRBJ1-4	NA	TGTGCCAGCACCCCGTGGCGGATGGCAACTAATGAAAAACTGTTTTTT	CASTPWRMATNEKLFF
TRBV6-6	once	TRBJ2-7	TRBD1	TGTGCCAGCAGTAAACCGGGACAGGGGATTTATGAGCAGTACTTC	CASSKPGQGIYEQYF
TRBV9	NA	TRBJ2-1	TRBD2	TGTGCCAGCACCCGGACTAGCGGGAGCTACAATGAGCAGTTCTTC	CASTRTSGSYNEQFF
TRBV7-2	NA	TRBJ2-7	TRBD2	TGTGCCAGCAGCTTAGCAGCGAGCGGGAGAGTATACGAGCAGTACTTC	CASSLAASGRVYEQYF
TRBV2	NA	TRBJ2-4	TRBD1	TGTGCCAGCAGTTTGGACAGGCGTTACATTCAGTACTTC	CASSLDRRYIQYF
TRBV5-1	NA	TRBJ2-7	TRBD1	TGCGCCAGCAGCTTGGAGACAGGGGTTCCCTACGAGCAGTACTTC	CASSLETGVPYEQYF
TRBV7-8	NA	TRBJ2-7	NA	TGTGCCAGCAGCTCAGACAGGATAAACTACGAGCAGTACTTC	CASSSDRINYEQYF
TRBV20-1	NA	TRBJ2-7	NA	TGCAGTGCTAACGTAAACTACGAGCAGTACTTC	CSANVNYEQYF
TRBV28	NA	TRBJ1-4	NA	TGTGCCAGTGGACGGGGAACGACTAATGAAAAACTGTTTTTT	CASGRGTTNEKLFF
TRBV6-1	NA	TRBJ1-2	NA	TGTGCCAGCAGTGATGGGGCAGGGGCGATCTATGGCTACACCTTC	CASSDGAGAIYGYTF
TRBV25-1	NA	TRBJ2-2	NA	TGTGCCAGCAGGGGGGAACGGAGCGGGACCGGGGAGCTGTTTTTT	CASRGERSGTGELFF
TRBV6-6	NA	TRBJ1-1	NA	TGTGCCAGCAGTTACGGGGGAAACACTGAAGCTTTCTTT	CASSYGGNTEAFF
TRBV10-3	NA	TRBJ1-4	TRBD1	TGTGCCATCAGTCAACAGGGGGCTAATGAAAAACTGTTTTTT	CAISQQGANEKLFF
TRBV5-1	once	TRBJ2-5	TRBD2	TGCGCCAGCAGCCAGAGGACTAGCGGGAGGGCCGAGGAGACCCAGTACTTC	CASSQRTSGRAEETQYF
TRBV25-1	NA	TRBJ2-5	TRBD1	TGTGCCAGCAGTGCCAACAGGGGTAGCCAAGAGACCCAGTACTTC	CASSANRGSQETQYF
TRBV11-2	NA	TRBJ2-7	TRBD2	TGTGCCAGCAGCCGGACTAGCGGGAGGGCAGGGTACGAGCAGTACTTC	CASSRTSGRAGYEQYF
TRBV9	once	TRBJ1-6	NA	TGTGCCAGCAGCGTAGAAGGGGGGAATTCACCCCTCCACTTT	CASSVEGGNSPLHF
TRBV18	NA	TRBJ2-1	TRBD2	TGTGCCAGCTCACCGGTTAGGACTAGCGGCTACAATGAGCAGTTCTTC	CASSPVRTSGYNEQFF
TRBV30	NA	TRBJ1-6	TRBD1	TGTGCCTGGAGTTGGGGGACAGGGGGTTCACCCCTCCACTTT	CAWSWGTGGSPLHF
TRBV7-3	NA	TRBJ2-5	TRBD1	TGTGCCAGCAGCCCGACAGGGGAAGAGACCCAGTACTTC	CASSPTGEETQYF
TRBV13	NA	TRBJ1-5	NA	TGTGCCAGCAGTAGCAGGGGAAGCAATCAGCCCCAGCATTTT	CASSSRGSNQPQHF
TRBV5-4	once	TRBJ1-1	TRBD1	TGTGCCAGCAGCTTGGGGGGACAGGGGGCTGAAGCTTTCTTT	CASSLGGQGAEAFF
TRBV11-2	NA	TRBJ2-1	NA	TGTGCCAGCAGCTATAGATCACACGGCTCCTACAATGAGCAGTTCTTC	CASSYRSHGSYNEQFF
TRBV5-6	NA	TRBJ2-5	NA	TGTGCCAGCAGCTTGGGTCTTTGGGGGGAGACCCAGTACTTC	CASSLGLWGETQYF
TRBV27	NA	TRBJ1-2	TRBD1	TGTGCCAGCAGCCGGGTGAACAGGGGTGATGGCTACACCTTC	CASSRVNRGDGYTF
TRBV28	once	TRBJ2-7	TRBD1	TGTGCCAGCAGTCTGTGGACAGGGGGCAGGGGCGAGCAGTACTTC	CASSLWTGGRGEQYF
TRBV7-7	NA	TRBJ2-2	NA	TGTGCCAGCAGCTTAGGTGGGACCGGGGAGCTGTTTTTT	CASSLGGTGELFF
TRBV9	NA	TRBJ1-1	NA	TGTGCCAGCAGCGTAGAAGCTGACCGCCCGTGGTGGGCTTTCTTT	CASSVEADRPWWAFF
TRBV19	NA	TRBJ1-1	NA	TGTGCCAGTAGCGCCCGAAACAGGAACACTGAAGCTTTCTTT	CASSARNRNTEAFF
TRBV6-6	NA	TRBJ1-3	NA	TGTGCCAGCACCGCCGGTGGCGGTTACTCTGGAAACACCATATATTTT	CASTAGGGYSGNTIYF
TRBV15	once	TRBJ2-2	TRBD2	TGTGCCACCAGCAGAGCGGGCGGGAGGACGACCGGGGAGCTGTTTTTT	CATSRAGGRTTGELFF
TRBV5-4	NA	TRBJ1-1	TRBD1	TGTGCCAGCAGAAATCCGGGACAGACAACCACTGAAGCTTTCTTT	CASRNPGQTTTEAFF
TRBV28	NA	TRBJ1-3	NA	TGTGCCAGCAGTTTGTTCAGGACTTACTCTGGAAACACCATATATTTT	CASSLFRTYSGNTIYF
TRBV6-1	once	TRBJ1-2	TRBD1	TGTGCCAGCAGTAGGGACAGGGACCACTATGGCTACACCTTC	CASSRDRDHYGYTF
TRBV5-4	NA	TRBJ2-7	TRBD2	TGTGCCAGCAGCCCGTCCGGGACTAGCGGCTACGAGCAGTACTTC	CASSPSGTSGYEQYF
TRBV28	NA	TRBJ1-2	NA	TGTGCCAGCATCCTGTCCGGGTCCAACTATGGCTACACCTTC	CASILSGSNYGYTF